Given below is one T cell receptor beta chain in context. This sample is part of a study of blood T cell repertoires in COVID-19. On the study more broadly: From the United States, Italy and Spain came samples of acute and convalescent COVID-19. In each case, the material was cDNA or gDNA derived from T cells, B-cell-depleted T cells, or PBMCs.

Trimming took 7 bases from V and 3 from J; bases not matched to a gene: 8. There are 14 residues in the CDR3. Per the germline V gene, CDR1 is SGHRS and CDR2 is YFSETQ. Sequenced by immunoSEQ multiplex PCR; TCRdb stores in-frame clones only, minus some. Of fewer than 70,000 clones listed, approximately 90% were seen once; the top ten hold less than 9.5%. The TCR was taken from a woman at least 80 years old with active COVID-19. Sequenced input: peripheral blood. The V and J genes are TRBV5-1 and TRBJ2-5; 8 nucleotides line up with TRBD1. In nucleotides, the CDR3 is TGCGCCAGCCGTCCAGGGGGCTCGGAAGAGACCCAGTACTTC. Translated, it gives CASRPGGSEETQYF. The variable domain in full, completed from reference TRBV5-1 and TRBJ2-5, reads KAGVTQTPRYLIKTRGQQVTLSCSPISGHRSVSWYQQTPGQGLQFLFEYFSETQRNKGNFPGRFSGRQFSNSRSEMNVSTLELGDSALYLCASRPGGSEETQYFGPGTRLLVL.